The 6 T cell receptor beta chains reported below all come from one sample, sequenced in a study of OX40 agonist ivuxolimab in advanced cancers. Libraries were made using the immunoSEQ multiplex PCR assay. TCRdb holds this immuneACCESS table with in-frame rearrangements only. Some clones are missing; in checked studies, unresolved V genes explain under half, and the rest has no known cause. The sample contains 65,000 to 100,000 clones, about 86% of them found a single time. The top ten hold 5.5% to 8.5% of the sample. The sample here was CD4+ or CD8+ T cells sorted from blood, taken in a trial of the OX40 agonist ivuxolimab. The receptor source for this set is an adult with an advanced solid tumor such as melanoma, head and neck, liver or kidney cancer.

The V gene is TRBV7-3, the J gene TRBJ2-2, with D hard to call. Deletions cut 0 bases from V and 5 bases from J, with 13 bases between. Germline values: CDR1 SGHTA, CDR2 FQGTGA. This CDR3 region has 16 residues. CDR3 protein: CASSLTSTKGTGELFF. DNA for the CDR3: TGTGCCAGCAGCTTAACGTCGACCAAAGGGACCGGGGAGCTGTTTTTT.

The table lists this clone with a count of one. The chain recombines TRBV4-2 with TRBJ1-5, with a possible D match to TRBD1 (5 bases). Germline CDR1 LGHNA, CDR2 YNFKEQ. CDR3 length equals 17 residues. Trimming cost V 0 bases and J 9 bases, with 21 bases left between them. The CDR3 coding sequence is TGTGCCAGCAGCCAAGATGAAGCAGGCGCCTTCGGGGGGCCCCAGCATTTT. It codes for CASSQDEAGAFGGPQHF.

V usage is TRBV6-6 and J usage is TRBJ2-7, with D possibly being TRBD1 or TRBD2 (6 bases each). V lost 2 bases and J 0 bases, leaving 8 bases between the germline ends. The CDR3 contains 14 residues. Germline values: CDR1 MNHNY, CDR2 SVGAGI (reference sequence). The CDR3 DNA sequence: TGTGCCAGCAGTTACAGGGGGGACTCCTACGAGCAGTACTTC. This gives the protein CASSYRGDSYEQYF.

The rearrangement links TRBV13 to TRBJ2-7; TRBD1 aligns across 9 bases. Unmatched junction bases numbered 5, after V lost 2 bases and J lost 3 bases. Germline CDR1 reads PRHDT; CDR2 reads FYEKMQ (reference sequence). CDR3 length equals 15 residues. The CDR3: CASSLKPGQGYEQYF. The CDR3 bases are TGTGCCAGCAGCTTAAAACCGGGACAGGGCTACGAGCAGTACTTC.

The rearrangement uses TRBV6-5 and TRBJ2-5; D is unclear. Looked up from germline, CDR1 is MNHEY and CDR2 is SVGAGI. CDR3 length equals 14 residues. Trimming left V 5 bases short and J 10 bases short, with 20 bases between. CDR3 region: CASSPEIRTVLQYF. The DNA for the CDR3 is TGTGCCAGCAGTCCAGAAATCCGAACAGTGCTCCAGTACTTC.

The chain carries TRBV11-2 and TRBJ2-7; D might be TRBD1 (6 bases). Germline V CDR1 and CDR2: SGHAT, FQNNGV. Trimming shortened V by 5 bases and J by 6 bases, and 11 bases separated the two germline ends. This CDR3 has 12 residues. The CDR3 coding sequence is TGTGCCAGCAGCGACAGGCAGGGCGAGCAGTACTTC. This sequence encodes CASSDRQGEQYF.